This T cell receptor beta chain was identified during a study of blood T cell repertoires in COVID-19. Recovered Cohort 3 donors showed two negative PCRs, clearance, or symptom resolution. Using immunoSEQ multiplex PCR, the repertoire was profiled, and TCRdb retains in-frame clones only, with some absent. Among hundreds of thousands of clones listed, 75% to 90% were seen once. The CDR3 is 16 amino acids. Germline V lookup: CDR1 MDHEN, CDR2 SYDVKM. J gave up 3 bases and V 5 bases, and 9 bases lay outside the gene matches. The J gene is TRBJ1-5, the V gene TRBV28, with 8 bases fitting TRBD1. The TCR comes from a man aged 25-40 years who had recovered from COVID-19. Sequencing used PBMCs or T cells enriched from blood (not recorded which). The CDR3 DNA reads as TGTGCCAGCAGTCCACAGGGGGTAGCGTTCAATCAGCCCCAGCATTTT. Its translation is CASSPQGVAFNQPQHF.